A single sample is the source of the 20 T cell receptor beta chains below, sequenced in a study of blood T cell repertoires in COVID-19. Using immunoSEQ multiplex PCR, the repertoire was profiled, and TCRdb retains in-frame clones only, with some absent. The table records roughly 99,000 clones, approximately 88% of them present only once. The specimen sequenced was peripheral blood. The receptor set was obtained from a human donor in a cohort sampled during active COVID-19.

V and J are TRBV12-3 or TRBV12-4 and TRBJ2-2; D is unresolved. V was shortened by 6 bases and J by 5 bases, with 4 bases between the two germline ends. The CDR3 is made up of 11 amino acids. CDR3 coding DNA: TGTGCCAGCAGGGAGACCGGGGAGCTGTTTTTT. Translation gives CASRETGELFF.

The chain carries TRBV20-1 and TRBJ1-1; D is perhaps TRBD1 (5 bases). CDR3 length equals 11 residues. V dropped 0 bases and J dropped 11 bases, with 10 bases sitting between them. CDR1 DFQATT and CDR2 SNEGSKA come from the germline V gene (reference sequence). CDR3 coding DNA: TGCAGTGCTAGAGATAACGGGGGGGCTTTCTTT. Its protein is CSARDNGGAFF.

The chain carries TRBV3-1 (or the pseudogene TRBV3-2) and TRBJ2-1; 7 bases agree with TRBD2. CDR3 length equals 16 residues. In germline, CDR1 is LGHDT, CDR2 YNNKEL (reference sequence). The trim removed 0 bases at V and 9 bases at J, leaving 11 bases unmatched. DNA for the CDR3: TGTGCCAGCAGCCAAGATCTCTGGGGGAGGGTGGTTGAGCAGTTCTTC. This sequence encodes CASSQDLWGRVVEQFF.

This clone appeared a few times. The rearrangement uses TRBV7-2 and TRBJ1-5; D ambiguous. Trimming removed 5 bases at V and 7 bases at J, with 9 bases between. This CDR3 is 12 amino acids long. Looked up from germline, CDR1 is SGHTA and CDR2 is FQGNSA. In DNA form, the CDR3 reads TGTGCCAGCAGCGTGGGAGGGCAGCCCCAGCATTTT. This translates into CASSVGGQPQHF.

The V and J genes are TRBV6-2 or TRBV6-3 and TRBJ1-5; TRBD1 agrees at 7 bases. The CDR3 loop spans 15 amino acids. Germline V CDR1 and CDR2: MNHEY, SVGEGT. The V gene end was trimmed by 2 bases and the J gene end by 2 bases; junction bases not matched to a gene: 3. The CDR3 loop reads CASSYTGTGNQPQHF. The CDR3 nucleotides are TGTGCCAGCAGTTACACCGGGACAGGCAATCAGCCCCAGCATTTT.

This chain joins TRBV14 and TRBJ1-2; 9 bases agree with TRBD1. The germline gives CDR1 SGHDN, CDR2 FVKESK. V lost 1 base, J lost 5 bases, and 8 bases stayed unmatched. The CDR3 is made up of 16 amino acids. CDR3: CASSQGIRQGGYGYTF. The CDR3 coding sequence is TGTGCCAGCAGCCAAGGGATTCGACAGGGGGGGTATGGCTACACCTTC.

V gene TRBV14 combines with J gene TRBJ1-2; D may be TRBD1 (6 bases). Germline values: CDR1 SGHDN, CDR2 FVKESK. V was clipped by 2 bases and J by 5 bases, with 12 bases between them. The CDR3 is 14 residues long. CDR3 nucleotides: TGTGCCAGCAGCCAATTAAGGACAGAGTATGGCTACACCTTC. Translated, it gives CASSQLRTEYGYTF.

The chain links TRBV20-1 to TRBJ1-1, with no clear D. Germline values: CDR1 DFQATT, CDR2 SNEGSKA (reference sequence). V lost 5 bases and J 0 bases, leaving 4 bases between the germline ends. This CDR3 contains 11 residues. This chain's CDR3 is CSAVMNTEAFF. DNA for the CDR3: TGCAGTGCTGTCATGAACACTGAAGCTTTCTTT.

The chain carries TRBV12-3 or TRBV12-4 and TRBJ2-3; D is ambiguous. Trimming took 4 bases from V and 6 from J, leaving 8 bases between them. This CDR3 contains 12 residues. The CDR3 DNA follows: TGTGCCAGCAGTTCAGGTGTGGATACGCAGTATTTT. Its protein is CASSSGVDTQYF.

CDR3 protein: CASSQPPLREQYF. The CDR3 coding sequence is TGTGCCAGCAGCCAACCCCCCCTTCGCGAGCAGTACTTC. This rearrangement joins TRBV3-1 (or the pseudogene TRBV3-2) to TRBJ2-7; no definite D call. CDR1 is LGHDT, CDR2 YNNKEL, per germline (reference sequence). V was cut by 2 bases and J by 6 bases, with 11 bases left in between. CDR3 size: 13 residues.

The chain is built from TRBV6-2 or TRBV6-3 and TRBJ2-1, with 7 bases aligning to TRBD1. This CDR3 spans 15 amino acids. Germline loops: CDR1 MNHEY, CDR2 SVGEGT. V was pared by 5 bases and J by 3 bases, with 7 bases of the junction left unmatched. CDR3 in DNA: TGTGCCAGCAGTCAAGACAGGGCGGACTACAATGAGCAGTTCTTC. Protein sequence: CASSQDRADYNEQFF.

The chain employs TRBV30 and TRBJ1-1, with unresolved D. The germline gives CDR1 GTSNPN, CDR2 SVGIG (reference sequence). The CDR3 consists of 13 residues. Trimming cost V 7 bases and J 1 base, with 13 bases left between them. CDR3 nucleotide sequence: TGTGCCTTTCGGAGCCCGGCGAACACTGAAGCTTTCTTT. This translates into CAFRSPANTEAFF.

This clone was seen many times. This rearrangement joins TRBV28 to TRBJ2-1; D may be TRBD2 (5 bases). This CDR3 region has 11 residues. Germline values: CDR1 MDHEN, CDR2 SYDVKM. Trimming stripped 6 bases from V and 10 bases from J, with 10 bases between. The CDR3 nucleotides read TGTGCCAGCAGCCAAACTAGAGAGCAGTTCTTC. It yields the protein CASSQTREQFF. Full variable domain (missing parts from reference TRBV28 and TRBJ2-1): DVKVTQSSRYLVKRTGEKVFLECVQDMDHENMFWYRQDPGLGLRLIYFSYDVKMKEKGDIPEGYSVSREKKERFSLILESASTNQTSMYLCASSQTREQFFGPGTRLTVL.

The sample holds a few counts of this clone. The J gene is TRBJ2-7, the V gene TRBV7-9; tentatively, D is TRBD1 (5 bases). This CDR3 has 14 amino acids. CDR1 is SEHNR, CDR2 FQNEAQ, per germline (reference sequence). V was pared by 4 bases and J by 2 bases, with 12 bases between. The CDR3 nucleotides are TGTGCCAGCAGCTCTGGGGCAGTACCCTACGAGCAGTACGTC. This gives the protein CASSSGAVPYEQYV.

This chain links TRBV18 with TRBJ2-6; maybe TRBD1 (5 bases). Germline V CDR1 and CDR2: KGHSH, LQKENI. The CDR3 length is 18 residues. V lost 2 bases, J lost 0 bases, and 14 bases lay in between. The CDR3 protein is CASSPTAGPVSGANVLTF. DNA for the CDR3: TGTGCCAGCTCACCAACCGCAGGGCCGGTCTCTGGGGCCAACGTCCTGACTTTC.

V and J are TRBV4-1 and TRBJ2-1; the match to TRBD2 covers 11 bases. CDR3 length: 17 residues. The germline V gene encodes CDR1 MGHRA and CDR2 YSYEKL. J was trimmed by 5 bases and V by 0 bases; bases with no gene match: 6. This CDR3 reads CASSQDTSGRKDNEQFF. CDR3 nucleotide sequence: TGCGCCAGCAGCCAAGATACTAGCGGGAGAAAAGACAATGAGCAGTTCTTC.

The CDR3 reads CASTSAPGQGGSPLHF. CDR3 sequence (DNA): TGTGCCAGCACCTCCGCCCCGGGACAGGGAGGTTCACCCCTCCACTTT. This sequence joins TRBV7-2 and TRBJ1-6; 9 positions match TRBD1. J was trimmed by 9 bases and V by 7 bases; bases with no gene match: 13. Germline CDR1 is SGHTA and CDR2 is FQGNSA. The CDR3 runs to 16 residues.

The CDR3 nucleotides are TGTGCCAGCAGTCCCGAGGACAGGGGGCGCGGGAGGCAGTACTTC. Protein sequence: CASSPEDRGRGRQYF. The chain is built from TRBV28 and TRBJ2-7; 11 nucleotides line up with TRBD1. CDR3 length: 15 residues. Per germline, CDR1 MDHEN and CDR2 SYDVKM. J gave up 9 bases and V 5 bases, and 12 bases lay outside the gene matches.

The chain couples TRBV15 to TRBJ2-3; D may be TRBD2 (5 bases). Germline-derived CDR1 and CDR2 are LNHNV and YYDKDF (reference sequence). The CDR3 is 12 residues long. Trimming pared 3 bases from V and 5 bases from J, leaving 6 bases between. The CDR3 spells CATSSGGDTQYF. The CDR3 DNA reads as TGTGCCACCAGCAGCGGAGGAGATACGCAGTATTTT.

V and J are TRBV18 and TRBJ2-3; 9 bases match TRBD2. Germline CDR1 reads KGHSH; CDR2 reads LQKENI. The CDR3 has 16 residues. Unmatched junction bases numbered 4, after V lost 0 bases and J lost 3 bases. CDR3 region: CASSPPRSGRTDTQYF. Written as DNA, the CDR3 is TGTGCCAGCTCACCACCGCGTAGCGGGAGAACAGATACGCAGTATTTT.